The T cell receptor (beta chain) described here comes from a study of cytomegalovirus exposure and HLA in healthy donors. Both 60 Vbeta primers and 13 Jbeta primers went into the PCR. The assay was immunoSEQ multiplex PCR, and TCRdb's table has in-frame clones only and misses some. Counted here are roughly 120,000 clones, more than 75% occurring once; the ten biggest clones make up around 2%. Trimming removed 6 bases from V and 5 bases from J, with 10 bases in between. Germline CDR1 and CDR2: SQVTM and ANQGSEA. CDR3 length: 11 residues. V is TRBV29-1 and J is TRBJ1-1; maybe TRBD1 (5 bases). The sample was PBMCs. This sequence originates from a man between 40 and 49 years old in good health and CMV-seronegative. Here the CDR3 DNA reads TGCAGCGTCGGGGAGGGGACTGAAGCTTTCTTT. Amino acids: CSVGEGTEAFF. Variable domain in full (rest from reference TRBV29-1 and TRBJ1-1): SAVISQKPSRDICQRGTSLTIQCQVDSQVTMMFWYRQQPGQSLTLIATANQGSEATYESGFVIDKFPISRPNLTFSTLTVSNMSPEDSSIYLCSVGEGTEAFFGQGTRLTVV.